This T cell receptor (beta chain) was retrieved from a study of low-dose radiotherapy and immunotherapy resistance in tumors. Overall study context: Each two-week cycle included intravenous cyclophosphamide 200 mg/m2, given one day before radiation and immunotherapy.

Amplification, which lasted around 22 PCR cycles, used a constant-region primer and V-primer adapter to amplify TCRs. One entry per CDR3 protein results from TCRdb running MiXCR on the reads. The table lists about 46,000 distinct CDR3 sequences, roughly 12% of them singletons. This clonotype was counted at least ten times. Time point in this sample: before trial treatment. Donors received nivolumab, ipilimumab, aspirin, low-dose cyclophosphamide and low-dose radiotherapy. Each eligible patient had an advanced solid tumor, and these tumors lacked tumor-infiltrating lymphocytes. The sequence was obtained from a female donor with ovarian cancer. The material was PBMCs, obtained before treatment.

The CDR3 sequence is CASSLVPDPYNEQFF. The CDR3 DNA reads as TGTGCCAGCAGCCTGGTTCCAGATCCCTACAATGAGCAGTTCTTC. The rearrangement joins TRBV3-1 to TRBJ2-1, with D uncertain. Germline CDR1 is LGHDT and CDR2 is YNNKEL (reference sequence). Trimming left V 4 bases short and J 2 bases short, with 12 bases between. The CDR3 contains 15 residues.